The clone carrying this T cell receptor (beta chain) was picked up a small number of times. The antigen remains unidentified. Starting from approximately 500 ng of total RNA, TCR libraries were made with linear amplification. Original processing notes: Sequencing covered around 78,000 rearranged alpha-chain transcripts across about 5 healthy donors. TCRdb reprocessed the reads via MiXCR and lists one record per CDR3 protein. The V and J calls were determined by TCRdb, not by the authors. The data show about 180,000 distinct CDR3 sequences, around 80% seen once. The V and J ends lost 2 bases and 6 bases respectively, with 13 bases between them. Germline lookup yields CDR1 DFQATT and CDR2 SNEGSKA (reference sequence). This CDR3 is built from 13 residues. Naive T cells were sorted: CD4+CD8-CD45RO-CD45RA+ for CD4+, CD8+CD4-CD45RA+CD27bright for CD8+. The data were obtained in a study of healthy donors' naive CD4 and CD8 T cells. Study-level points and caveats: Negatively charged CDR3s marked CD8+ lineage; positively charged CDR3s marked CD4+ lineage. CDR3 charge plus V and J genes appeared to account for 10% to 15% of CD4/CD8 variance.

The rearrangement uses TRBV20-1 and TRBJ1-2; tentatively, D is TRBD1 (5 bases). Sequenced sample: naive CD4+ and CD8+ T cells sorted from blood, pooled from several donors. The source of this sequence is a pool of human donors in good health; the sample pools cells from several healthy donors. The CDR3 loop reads CSARLGHTDGYTF. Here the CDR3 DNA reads TGCAGTGCTAGACTTGGACATACCGATGGCTACACCTTC.